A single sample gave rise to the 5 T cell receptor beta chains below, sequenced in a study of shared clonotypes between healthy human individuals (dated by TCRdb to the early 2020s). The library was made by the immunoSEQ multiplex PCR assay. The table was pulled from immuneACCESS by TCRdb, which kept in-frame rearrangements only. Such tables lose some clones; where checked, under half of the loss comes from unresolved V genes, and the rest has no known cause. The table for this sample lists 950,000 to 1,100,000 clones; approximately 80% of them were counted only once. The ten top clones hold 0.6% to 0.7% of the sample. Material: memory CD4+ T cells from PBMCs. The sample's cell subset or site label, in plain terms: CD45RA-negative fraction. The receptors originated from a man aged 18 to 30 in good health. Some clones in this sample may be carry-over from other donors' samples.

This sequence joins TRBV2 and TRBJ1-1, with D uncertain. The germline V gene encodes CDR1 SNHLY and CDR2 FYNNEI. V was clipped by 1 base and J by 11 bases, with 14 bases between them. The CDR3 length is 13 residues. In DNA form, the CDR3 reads TGTGCCAGCAGTGAAGGGGTCCGAGCCGCGGCTTTCTTT. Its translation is CASSEGVRAAAFF.

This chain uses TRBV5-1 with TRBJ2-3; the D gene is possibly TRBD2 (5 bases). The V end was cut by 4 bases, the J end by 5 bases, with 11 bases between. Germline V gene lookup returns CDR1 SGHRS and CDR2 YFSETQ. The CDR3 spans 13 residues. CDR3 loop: CASSGNAGDTQYF. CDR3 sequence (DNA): TGCGCCAGCAGCGGAAATGCGGGAGATACGCAGTATTTT.

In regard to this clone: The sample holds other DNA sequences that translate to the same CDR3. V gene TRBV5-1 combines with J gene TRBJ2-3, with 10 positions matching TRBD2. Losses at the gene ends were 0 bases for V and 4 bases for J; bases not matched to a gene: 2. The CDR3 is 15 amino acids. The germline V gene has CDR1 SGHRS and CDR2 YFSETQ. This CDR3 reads CASSLGLAGADTQYF. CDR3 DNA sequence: TGCGCCAGCAGCTTGGGCCTAGCGGGAGCAGATACGCAGTATTTT.

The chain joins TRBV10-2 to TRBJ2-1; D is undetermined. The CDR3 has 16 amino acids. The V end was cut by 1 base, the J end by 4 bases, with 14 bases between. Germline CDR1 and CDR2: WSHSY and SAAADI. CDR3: CASSEWKSAAYNEQFF. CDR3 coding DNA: TGCGCCAGCAGTGAGTGGAAGTCAGCCGCATACAATGAGCAGTTCTTC.

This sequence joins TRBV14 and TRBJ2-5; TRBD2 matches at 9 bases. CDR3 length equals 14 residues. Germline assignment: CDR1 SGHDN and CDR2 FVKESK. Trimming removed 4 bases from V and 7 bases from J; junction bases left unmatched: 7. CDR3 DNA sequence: TGTGCCAGCAGCCGGACTAGCGCGAGAGGGACCCAGTACTTC. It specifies CASSRTSARGTQYF. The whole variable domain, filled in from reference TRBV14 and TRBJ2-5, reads EAGVTQFPSHSVIEKGQTVTLRCDPISGHDNLYWYRRVMGKEIKFLLHFVKESKQDESGMPNNRFLAERTGGTYSTLKVQPAELEDSGVYFCASSRTSARGTQYFGPGTRLLVL.